Listed below are T cell receptor beta chains from one sample, sequenced in a study of molecular identifiers for immune sequencing clone quantification. One entry per CDR3 protein, called by TCRdb with MiXCR from the PCR reads. The table records a few hundred thousand distinct CDR3 sequences, 25% of them present only once. The sequencing input was naive CD8+ T cells from blood, with Jurkat cell RNA spiked in. The receptors come from a human donor in good health. Some libraries in this study had Jurkat cell RNA spiked in. Each CDR3 is given with its conserved first and last residue. A D gene is named only where the DNA matches it firmly. Clone size is stated in some rows and not others, as once, few, many or a class when expanded.

V gene	J gene	clone size	D gene	CDR3 protein	CDR3 DNA
TRBV27	TRBJ1-1	few	NA	CASGLGTTTEAFF	TGTGCCAGCGGTTTAGGGACAACAACTGAAGCTTTCTTT
TRBV5-6	TRBJ2-5	NA	TRBD1	CTSSPGQGNRQYF	TGTACCAGCAGCCCAGGACAGGGGAATCGCCAGTACTTC
TRBV30	TRBJ1-1	few	NA	CAWSQTRPNTEAFF	TGTGCCTGGAGTCAGACAAGGCCGAACACTGAAGCTTTCTTT
TRBV20-1	TRBJ2-1	few	TRBD2	CSAREGMTSGNRDEQFF	TGCAGTGCTAGAGAGGGGATGACTAGCGGGAACCGCGATGAGCAGTTCTTC
TRBV5-1	TRBJ2-5	many	NA	CASSFLERETQYF	TGCGCCAGCAGCTTTTTGGAGCGGGAGACCCAGTACTTC
TRBV7-9	TRBJ1-3	many	NA	CASSSPGHTSADPGNTIYF	TGTGCCAGCAGCTCCCCGGGACATACATCCGCGGATCCTGGAAACACCATATATTTT
TRBV20-1	TRBJ1-1	many	NA	CSAQDGNTEAFF	TGCAGTGCTCAGGACGGGAACACTGAAGCTTTCTTT
TRBV6-2/TRBV6-3	TRBJ1-5	NA	NA	CASSYSRRGGQPQHF	TGTGCCAGCAGTTACTCACGGAGGGGTGGTCAGCCCCAGCATTTT
TRBV7-9	TRBJ2-7	few	TRBD1	CASSLGQGPYYEQYF	TGTGCCAGCAGCCTTGGACAGGGGCCCTACTACGAGCAGTACTTC
TRBV19	TRBJ2-7	many	NA	CASSIEKGTAYYEQYF	TGTGCCAGTAGTATAGAGAAGGGGACGGCGTACTACGAGCAGTACTTC
TRBV5-1	TRBJ2-7	many	NA	CASSLATGSSYEQYF	TGCGCCAGCAGCTTGGCTACCGGAAGCTCCTACGAGCAGTACTTC
TRBV7-6	TRBJ2-5	NA	NA	CASSLTGPLADQETQYF	TGTGCCAGCAGCTTAACCGGACCCCTGGCAGATCAAGAGACCCAGTACTTC
TRBV11-2	TRBJ2-3	many	TRBD2	CASRGAGAPIDTQYF	TGTGCCAGCAGAGGAGCGGGAGCACCCATCGATACGCAGTATTTT
TRBV9	TRBJ2-7	medium-sized	NA	CASSGPSGGSSEQYF	TGTGCCAGCAGCGGCCCCTCGGGGGGCTCCTCCGAGCAGTACTTC
TRBV6-5	TRBJ2-1	few	TRBD2	CASSYSWGGPGNEQFF	TGTGCCAGCAGTTACTCTTGGGGAGGGCCGGGCAATGAGCAGTTCTTC
TRBV6-1	TRBJ1-1	NA	NA	CASSGEGPVWQGTNTEAFF	TGTGCCAGCAGTGGAGAAGGGCCCGTCTGGCAGGGGACGAACACTGAAGCTTTCTTT
TRBV3-1	TRBJ2-3	NA	TRBD2	CASSQVPAGRMTDTQYF	TGTGCCAGCAGCCAAGTGCCAGCGGGGAGGATGACAGATACGCAGTATTTT
TRBV7-6	TRBJ2-1	few	TRBD2	CASRLSGGTPYNEQFF	TGTGCCAGCAGACTTAGCGGGGGGACTCCCTACAATGAGCAGTTCTTC
TRBV19	TRBJ2-2	few	TRBD2	CASRTGTRGFTGELFF	TGTGCCAGCCGTACCGGGACTAGAGGATTTACCGGGGAGCTGTTTTTT
TRBV20-1	TRBJ1-5	NA	NA	CSARGDGNSNQPQHF	TGCAGTGCTAGGGGGGACGGTAATAGCAATCAGCCCCAGCATTTT
TRBV12-3/TRBV12-4	TRBJ2-5	few	TRBD2	CASSFWGEGPETQYF	TGTGCCAGCAGTTTTTGGGGGGAGGGTCCAGAGACCCAGTACTTC
TRBV2	TRBJ1-2	NA	NA	CASGRGNPANYGYTF	TGTGCCAGCGGAAGGGGGAACCCAGCTAACTATGGCTACACCTTC
TRBV7-9	TRBJ2-3	many	TRBD1	CASSAQGALTDTQYF	TGTGCCAGCAGCGCCCAGGGGGCTCTGACAGATACGCAGTATTTT
TRBV25-1	TRBJ2-3	many	NA	CASSEFERQEIVDTQYF	TGTGCCAGCAGTGAATTCGAGAGACAGGAGATCGTAGATACGCAGTATTTT
TRBV27	TRBJ2-7	few	NA	CASSLEGSNYEQYF	TGTGCCAGCAGTTTAGAGGGATCGAACTACGAGCAGTACTTC
TRBV2	TRBJ2-5	few	TRBD1	CASSDGQGGTQYF	TGTGCCAGCAGTGATGGACAGGGGGGGACCCAGTACTTC
TRBV27	TRBJ2-7	few	TRBD1	CASSLRQGATYEQYF	TGTGCCAGCAGTCTTCGACAGGGGGCCACCTACGAGCAGTACTTC
TRBV6-6	TRBJ2-7	few	NA	CASSYRSTSFNEQYF	TGTGCCAGCAGTTACCGCTCGACTAGTTTTAACGAGCAGTACTTC
TRBV4-1	TRBJ1-1	NA	NA	CASSPYGPPEAFF	TGCGCCAGCAGCCCCTACGGGCCCCCTGAAGCTTTCTTT
TRBV6-5	TRBJ2-7	NA	TRBD2	CASFPKGTGLAGAPLYEQYF	TGTGCCAGCTTCCCCAAGGGAACCGGACTAGCGGGGGCCCCGCTTTACGAGCAGTACTTC
TRBV30	TRBJ1-2	NA	NA	CAWTWGSGAVHTF	NA
TRBV20-1	TRBJ2-5	NA	NA	CSARGQGLSQEPQYF	TGCAGTGCTAGAGGACAGGGACTTTCGCAAGAGCCCCAGTACTTC
TRBV29-1	TRBJ2-1	many	TRBD1	CSAGQGNSYNEQFF	TGCAGCGCTGGACAGGGGAACTCCTACAATGAGCAGTTCTTC
TRBV6-2/TRBV6-3	TRBJ2-7	NA	NA	CANRLIHEQYF	TGTGCCAACAGACTTATACACGAGCAGTACTTC
TRBV7-9	TRBJ2-5	many	TRBD1	CASSSFTSGQGKETQYF	TGTGCCAGCAGCTCCTTTACCTCGGGACAGGGGAAAGAGACCCAGTACTTC
TRBV2	TRBJ2-7	few	NA	CASTDGNYEQYF	TGTGCCAGCACTGACGGGAACTACGAGCAGTACTTC
TRBV5-1	TRBJ2-2	NA	TRBD1	CASSLPGQGAWNTGELFF	TGCGCCAGCAGCTTACCGGGACAGGGGGCTTGGAACACCGGGGAGCTGTTTTTT
TRBV9	TRBJ1-1	few	NA	CASSVGGPTEAFF	TGTGCCAGCAGCGTAGGAGGTCCCACTGAAGCTTTCTTT
TRBV19	TRBJ2-7	many	NA	CASSIMHTSYEQYF	TGTGCCAGTAGTATTATGCACACCTCCTACGAGCAGTACTTC
TRBV7-6	TRBJ2-3	NA	NA	CASSAGPSTDTQYF	TGTGCCAGCAGCGCGGGGCCTAGCACAGATACGCAGTATTTT
TRBV6-2/TRBV6-3	TRBJ2-1	NA	NA	CASSYPNNEQFF	TGTGCCAGCAGTTACCCCAATAATGAGCAGTTCTTC
TRBV11-2	TRBJ1-1	NA	NA	CASSLDLGQNTEAFF	TGTGCCAGCAGCTTAGATCTGGGACAGAACACTGAAGCTTTCTTT
TRBV3-1	TRBJ2-5	NA	TRBD2	CASSQDRGLAVGDQYF	TGTGCCAGCAGCCAAGATCGAGGGCTAGCGGTAGGGGACCAGTACTTC
TRBV7-8	TRBJ1-5	few	NA	CASSLTPQTHSNQPQHF	TGTGCCAGCAGCTTAACACCGCAGACCCATAGCAATCAGCCCCAGCATTTT
TRBV6-5	TRBJ2-1	NA	TRBD2	CASSYSTSRVGSYNEQFF	TGTGCCAGCAGTTACTCGACTAGCCGGGTGGGTTCCTACAATGAGCAGTTCTTC
TRBV4-1	TRBJ1-4	NA	TRBD1	CASSLGTGVEKLFF	TGCGCCAGCAGCCTAGGGACAGGGGTTGAAAAACTGTTTTTT
TRBV7-9	TRBJ1-1	many	NA	CASSPSARIEAFF	TGTGCCAGCAGCCCTAGTGCCCGGATTGAAGCTTTCTTT
TRBV5-4	TRBJ1-6	many	TRBD1	CASSDWDRVSPLHF	TGTGCCAGCAGCGATTGGGACAGGGTTTCACCCCTCCACTTT
TRBV4-3	TRBJ1-1	many	NA	CASSQDKGLGTEAFF	TGCGCCAGCAGCCAAGACAAGGGGCTGGGGACTGAAGCTTTCTTT
TRBV7-2	TRBJ2-7	NA	NA	CASSLVGVPNEQYF	TGTGCCAGCAGCTTAGTAGGCGTCCCGAACGAGCAGTACTTC
TRBV2	TRBJ1-2	NA	TRBD1	CASSEVVTGGSGGYTF	TGTGCCAGCAGTGAAGTTGTTACAGGGGGCTCTGGTGGCTACACCTTC
TRBV5-4	TRBJ2-7	many	NA	CASSFSQGYEQYF	TGTGCCAGCAGCTTTTCTCAGGGCTACGAGCAGTACTTC
TRBV4-1	TRBJ1-1	many	NA	CASSQGAGGDTEAFF	TGCGCCAGCAGCCAAGGGGCGGGCGGCGACACTGAAGCTTTCTTT
TRBV6-2/TRBV6-3	TRBJ1-1	NA	NA	CASSYDGHLNTETFF	TGTGCCAGCAGTTACGACGGACATTTGAACACTGAAACTTTCTTT
TRBV2	TRBJ1-5	NA	TRBD1	CASRPDRGPQPQHF	TGTGCCAGCAGGCCCGACAGGGGGCCACAGCCCCAGCATTTT
TRBV4-3	TRBJ2-4	few	NA	CASSQVSTPKNIQYF	TGCGCCAGCAGCCAAGTCTCGACACCCAAAAACATTCAGTACTTC
TRBV9	TRBJ2-7	many	NA	CASSGRTGPQQYF	TGTGCCAGCAGCGGCCGAACCGGACCCCAGCAGTACTTC